This T cell receptor beta chain was obtained from a study of cytomegalovirus exposure and HLA in healthy donors. Whole-study context: Previous work identified roughly 110 million unique TCR beta sequences from around 180 million T cells. About 80 million unique TCRs, all from HLA-typed donors, were included in an early release of the data. Study-wide results and caveats: While the bulk of TCR sequences proved rare, some public TCRs turned up in many donors. A later look showed TCR association rates differing by HLA locus, highest for DRB1 and lowest for HLA-C.

Trimming removed 3 bases from V and 13 bases from J, with 18 bases in between. The germline V gene encodes CDR1 SNHLY and CDR2 FYNNEI. CDR3 length equals 13 residues. Amplification used 60 Vbeta primers and 13 Jbeta primers. The assay was immunoSEQ multiplex PCR, and TCRdb's table has in-frame clones only and misses some. The sample lists more than 95,000 clones; over 65% were seen once. As regards this clone: Its antigen is not identified.

What was sequenced was PBMCs. The clonotype was recovered from a woman in her 40s in good health and CMV-seronegative. The chain has TRBV2 and TRBJ1-2; no clear D. Here the CDR3 DNA reads TGTGCCAGCAGTGATAAGAGACCGGAGCGACGCACCTTC. Protein product: CASSDKRPERRTF. Supplemented by reference TRBV2 and TRBJ1-2, the full variable domain reads EPEVTQTPSHQVTQMGQEVILRCVPISNHLYFYWYRQILGQKVEFLVSFYNNEISEKSEIFDDQFSVERPDGSNFTLKIRSTKLEDSAMYFCASSDKRPERRTFGSGTRLTVV.